One sample yielded the 22 T cell receptor beta chains listed below, sequenced in a study of T cells in Graves' hyperthyroidism and ophthalmopathy. Regions amplified from RNA transcripts were the TCR beta CDR3 regions. First-round RT-PCR targeting the TCR CDR3 was performed with the HTBI primer set. One entry per CDR3 protein, called by TCRdb with MiXCR from the multiplex PCR reads. The sample has a few hundred thousand distinct CDR3 sequences; 16% are singletons. Sequencing input: blood. The receptors originated from a woman in her thirties or forties with Graves' ophthalmopathy.

This clonotype has ten or more counts. V and J are TRBV12-3 or TRBV12-4 and TRBJ2-3; maybe TRBD2 (5 bases). The germline V and J ends were trimmed by 7 bases and 0 bases, with 11 bases remaining between them. This CDR3 is built from 14 residues. The CDR3 protein is CASNQRASTDTQYF. CDR3 nucleotides: TGTGCCAGCAACCAGAGGGCTAGCACAGATACGCAGTATTTT.

This clonotype has just a few counts. The chain couples TRBV7-9 to TRBJ2-5, with 8 positions matching TRBD1. Germline values: CDR1 SEHNR, CDR2 FQNEAQ (reference sequence). The length of the CDR3 is 15 residues. The V gene end was trimmed by 5 bases and the J gene end by 1 base; junction bases not matched to a gene: 6. CDR3 nucleotides: TGTGCCAGCAGCGTCCGGACAGGGACCCAAGAGACCCAGTACTTC. This gives the protein CASSVRTGTQETQYF.

This chain joins TRBV4-1 and TRBJ2-1; D remains ambiguous. V was shortened by 3 bases and J by 6 bases, with 21 bases between the two germline ends. Germline-derived CDR1 and CDR2 are MGHRA and YSYEKL. This CDR3 is 17 amino acids long. The DNA of the CDR3 is TGCGCCAGCAGCCAGGCAACAGTCCTCCCTGGTGGCAATGAGCAGTTCTTC. Residues: CASSQATVLPGGNEQFF.

This chain uses TRBV30 with TRBJ2-2, with TRBD2 matching over 9 bases. The J segment lost 4 bases and the V segment lost 4 bases, leaving 10 bases of the junction unmatched. This CDR3 contains 16 residues. The germline CDR1 and CDR2 sequences are GTSNPN and SVGIG (reference sequence). The CDR3 nucleotides are TGTGCCTGGATCTCTAGCGGGACCCGGGGCACCGGGGAGCTGTTTTTT. It yields the protein CAWISSGTRGTGELFF.

About this clonotype itself: A much larger clonotype is one base distant, so this may be a read error. The chain combines TRBV20-1 with TRBJ2-1; 10 nucleotides match TRBD2. CDR1 DFQATT and CDR2 SNEGSKA come from the germline V gene (reference sequence). V dropped 0 bases and J dropped 8; count of bases not matched to a gene: 13. The CDR3 runs 17 residues. CDR3 bases: TGCAGTGCTAGAGATCCCGTACCTAGCGGGGGTTTGCATGAGCAGTTCTTC. Protein product: CSARDPVPSGGLHEQFF.

V usage is TRBV6-1 and J usage is TRBJ2-1; TRBD2 agrees at 8 bases. Germline V gene lookup returns CDR1 MNHNS and CDR2 SASEGT. V lost 6 bases and J lost 5; bases outside the gene matches: 12. This CDR3 is 16 amino acids long. Written as DNA, the CDR3 is TGTGCCAGCAGCACCCCCCAGGCGGGGGGCCACAATGAGCAGTTCTTC. Amino acids: CASSTPQAGGHNEQFF.

This clonotype was seen at least ten times. The rearrangement uses TRBV11-2 and TRBJ2-3; TRBD1 is a possible D gene (6 bases). Trimming left V 3 bases short and J 3 bases short, with 25 bases between. Germline loops: CDR1 SGHAT, CDR2 FQNNGV. The CDR3 spans 19 residues. The CDR3 reads CASSFGQLSLDALTDTQYF. CDR3 nucleotides: TGTGCCAGCAGCTTTGGACAGCTTTCACTAGACGCCTTAACAGATACGCAGTATTTT.

At least ten counts were recorded for this clonotype. This chain links TRBV11-2 with TRBJ2-3; TRBD2 matches at 11 bases. The CDR3 extends over 15 amino acids. V gave up 7 bases and J gave up 8 bases; unmatched junction bases: 11. Germline assignment: CDR1 SGHAT and CDR2 FQNNGV. For the CDR3, the DNA is TGTGCCAGCACCCCGGCACTAGCGGGGGTTGGTACGCAGTATTTT. Residues: CASTPALAGVGTQYF.

This clonotype was seen a handful of times. J is TRBJ2-3 and V is TRBV10-2; 10 nucleotides align to TRBD2. The CDR3 sequence is 16 residues long. J was trimmed by 0 bases and V by 8 bases; bases with no gene match: 8. Germline CDR1 is WSHSY and CDR2 is SAAADI. DNA of the CDR3: TGCGCCAGCGACCAAACTAGCGGGACTAGCACAGATACGCAGTATTTT. It specifies CASDQTSGTSTDTQYF.

This clonotype has a count of ten or more. The rearrangement joins TRBV5-1 to TRBJ2-1; 10 bases map to TRBD1. Germline V CDR1 and CDR2: SGHRS, YFSETQ. The CDR3 runs 14 residues. V lost 2 bases and J lost 8; bases outside the gene matches: 4. The CDR3 loop is CASSFDRGPDEQFF. CDR3 coding DNA: TGCGCCAGCAGCTTCGACAGGGGGCCCGATGAGCAGTTCTTC. Full variable domain (missing parts from reference TRBV5-1 and TRBJ2-1): KAGVTQTPRYLIKTRGQQVTLSCSPISGHRSVSWYQQTPGQGLQFLFEYFSETQRNKGNFPGRFSGRQFSNSRSEMNVSTLELGDSALYLCASSFDRGPDEQFFGPGTRLTVL.

The V and J genes are TRBV14 and TRBJ1-2; D gene unclear. The CDR3 runs 12 residues. V lost 8 bases and J lost 4, with 11 bases in between. Germline V gene sequence: CDR1 SGHDN, CDR2 FVKESK. For the CDR3, the DNA is TGTGCCAGCTCGGCGACACCCTATGGCTACACCTTC. It translates to CASSATPYGYTF.

This clonotype came up many times. V gene TRBV28 combines with J gene TRBJ1-5; the match to TRBD1 covers 10 bases. CDR1 is MDHEN and CDR2 is SYDVKM in the germline V gene. This CDR3 is 14 amino acids long. The V and J ends lost 7 bases and 5 bases, in that order; junction bases with no gene match: 5. The CDR3 region is CASTSGQGDQPQHF. CDR3 DNA sequence: TGTGCCAGCACCTCCGGACAGGGGGATCAGCCCCAGCATTTT.

This clonotype was recorded at least ten times. V usage is TRBV12-3 or TRBV12-4 and J usage is TRBJ1-6; no definite D call. Deletions cut 2 bases from V and 7 bases from J, with 9 bases between. CDR3 size: 14 residues. The CDR3 reads CASSLHGRNSPLHF. For the CDR3, the DNA is TGTGCCAGCAGTTTACACGGCCGAAATTCACCCCTCCACTTT.

With respect to this clonotype: A read error is possible here, since a much larger clone lies one base away. V and J are TRBV7-9 and TRBJ2-1, with TRBD1 identical over 8 bases. CDR1 and CDR2 (germline): SEHNR, FQNEAQ (reference sequence). This CDR3 has 16 amino acids. CDR3 residues: CARSPRKIGQGHEQFF. In DNA form, the CDR3 reads TGTGCCCGCAGTCCTAGAAAAATAGGACAGGGACATGAGCAGTTCTTC.

This clonotype came up many times. The chain joins TRBV2 to TRBJ1-2, with D uncertain. V was clipped by 7 bases and J by 3 bases, with 21 bases between them. Germline assignment: CDR1 SNHLY and CDR2 FYNNEI. The CDR3 sequence is 16 residues long. CDR3 sequence reads: CASIQTRLQLDYGYTF. The CDR3 DNA reads TGTGCCAGCATCCAAACGAGGTTGCAACTCGACTATGGCTACACCTTC.

Many counts were recorded for this clonotype. The V call is TRBV28, the J call TRBJ2-1; 9 bases agree with TRBD1. Trimming removed 5 bases from V and 3 bases from J; junction bases left unmatched: 5. This CDR3 region has 15 residues. CDR1 and CDR2 (germline): MDHEN, SYDVKM. CDR3 protein: CASSVTGGFYNEQFF. The DNA for the CDR3 is TGTGCCAGCAGTGTGACAGGGGGGTTCTACAATGAGCAGTTCTTC.

The chain uses TRBV5-1 and TRBJ1-1; a possible D gene is TRBD1 (6 bases). The V end lost 0 bases, the J end lost 1 base, and 13 bases lay between the germline ends. The V gene's germline CDR1 is SGHRS and CDR2 YFSETQ. This CDR3 is built from 16 residues. The CDR3 bases are TGCGCCAGCAGCTTGGTGGCAGGGGAGGGGAACACTGAAGCTTTCTTT. Translating it yields CASSLVAGEGNTEAFF. The full variable domain, rest sourced from reference TRBV5-1 and TRBJ1-1, is KAGVTQTPRYLIKTRGQQVTLSCSPISGHRSVSWYQQTPGQGLQFLFEYFSETQRNKGNFPGRFSGRQFSNSRSEMNVSTLELGDSALYLCASSLVAGEGNTEAFFGQGTRLTVV.

This clonotype came up many times. V and J are TRBV28 and TRBJ1-1; D gene unclear. The CDR3 totals 14 residues. CDR1 MDHEN and CDR2 SYDVKM come from the germline V gene. Trimming shortened V by 2 bases and J by 6 bases, and 13 bases separated the two germline ends. The chain's CDR3 is CASSLRTPIAEAFF. Written as DNA, the CDR3 is TGTGCCAGCAGTTTAAGGACCCCGATCGCTGAAGCTTTCTTT.

This chain joins TRBV30 and TRBJ1-3; D possibly corresponds to TRBD1 (5 bases). Germline V gene data show CDR1 as GTSNPN and CDR2 as SVGIG (reference sequence). The V and J ends lost 0 bases and 7 bases respectively, with 19 bases between them. The CDR3 consists of 16 residues. The chain's CDR3 is CAWSVGHSIRENTIYF. DNA for the CDR3: TGTGCCTGGAGTGTCGGACACTCGATAAGGGAGAACACCATATATTTT.

This clonotype was detected a few times. V and J are TRBV12-3 or TRBV12-4 and TRBJ2-1; weak D call: TRBD2 (7 bases). V lost 5 bases, J lost 9 bases, and 26 bases lay in between. CDR3 length: 17 residues. Here the CDR3 DNA reads TGTGCCAGCAGTCCTGTAAGGGGGGGGGGGGGCCGTGGTGAGCAGTTCTTC. As protein: CASSPVRGGGGRGEQFF.

The chain recombines TRBV19 with TRBJ1-3, with D maybe TRBD1 (5 bases). Germline V gene data show CDR1 as LNHDA and CDR2 as SQIVND (reference sequence). There are 14 residues in the CDR3. V was cut by 4 bases and J by 7 bases, with 14 bases left in between. In DNA form, the CDR3 reads TGTGCCAGTAGTACTCGGGGCCGAGGGAACACCATATATTTT. Translation: CASSTRGRGNTIYF.

This clonotype was seen a few times. This chain connects TRBV9 to TRBJ2-2; D is possibly TRBD1 (5 bases). Germline loops: CDR1 SGDLS, CDR2 YYNGEE. Trimming cost V 0 bases and J 6 bases, with 6 bases left between them. The CDR3 runs 13 residues. The CDR3 nucleotides are TGTGCCAGCAGCGTAGAAGGGGCCGGGGAGCTGTTTTTT. It is translated as CASSVEGAGELFF.